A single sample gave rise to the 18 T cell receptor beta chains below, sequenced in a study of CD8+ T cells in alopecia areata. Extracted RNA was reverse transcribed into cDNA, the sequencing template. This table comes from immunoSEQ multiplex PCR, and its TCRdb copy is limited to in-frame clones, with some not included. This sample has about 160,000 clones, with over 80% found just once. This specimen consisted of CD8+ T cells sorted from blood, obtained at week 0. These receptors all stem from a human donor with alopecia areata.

The CDR3 here is CASSASVAYEQYF. The CDR3 bases are TGTGCCAGTAGTGCGAGTGTCGCCTACGAGCAGTACTTC. This chain connects TRBV19 to TRBJ2-7; D ambiguous. Between the trimmed V and J ends, which lost 5 bases and 2 bases, there was a span of 10 bases. Germline V lookup: CDR1 LNHDA, CDR2 SQIVND (reference sequence). The CDR3 spans 13 residues.

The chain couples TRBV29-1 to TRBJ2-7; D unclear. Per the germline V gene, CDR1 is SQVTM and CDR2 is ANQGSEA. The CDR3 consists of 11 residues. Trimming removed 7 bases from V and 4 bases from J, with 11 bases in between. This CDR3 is CSAQAQYEQYF. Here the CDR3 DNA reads TGCAGCGCCCAGGCTCAATACGAGCAGTACTTC.

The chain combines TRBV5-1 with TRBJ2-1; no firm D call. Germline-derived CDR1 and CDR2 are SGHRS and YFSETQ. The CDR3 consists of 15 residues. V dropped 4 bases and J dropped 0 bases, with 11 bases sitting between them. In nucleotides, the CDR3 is TGCGCCAGCAGCCCCGGTAAGAGCTCCTACAATGAGCAGTTCTTC. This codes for CASSPGKSSYNEQFF.

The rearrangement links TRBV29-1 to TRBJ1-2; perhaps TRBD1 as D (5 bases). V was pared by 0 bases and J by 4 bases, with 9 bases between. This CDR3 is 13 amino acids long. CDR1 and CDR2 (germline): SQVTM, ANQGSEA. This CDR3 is CSVEDRGPYGYTF. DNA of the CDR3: TGCAGCGTTGAAGATCGGGGCCCCTATGGCTACACCTTC. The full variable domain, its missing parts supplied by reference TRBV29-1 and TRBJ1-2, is SAVISQKPSRDICQRGTSLTIQCQVDSQVTMMFWYRQQPGQSLTLIATANQGSEATYESGFVIDKFPISRPNLTFSTLTVSNMSPEDSSIYLCSVEDRGPYGYTFGSGTRLTVV.

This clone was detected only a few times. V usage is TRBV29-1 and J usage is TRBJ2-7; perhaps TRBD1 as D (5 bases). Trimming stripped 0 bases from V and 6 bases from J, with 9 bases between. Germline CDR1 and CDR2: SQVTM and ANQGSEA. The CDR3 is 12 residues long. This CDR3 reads CSVEDPGFEQYF. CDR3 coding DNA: TGCAGCGTTGAAGATCCAGGGTTCGAGCAGTACTTC.

CDR3 amino acids: CSVEDPGQGTYEQYF. The CDR3 nucleotides read TGCAGCGTTGAAGATCCGGGACAGGGGACCTACGAGCAGTACTTC. The chain joins TRBV29-1 to TRBJ2-7, with TRBD1 matching 10 bases. The germline gives CDR1 SQVTM, CDR2 ANQGSEA. J gave up 2 bases and V 0 bases, and 4 bases lay outside the gene matches. The CDR3 is made up of 15 amino acids.

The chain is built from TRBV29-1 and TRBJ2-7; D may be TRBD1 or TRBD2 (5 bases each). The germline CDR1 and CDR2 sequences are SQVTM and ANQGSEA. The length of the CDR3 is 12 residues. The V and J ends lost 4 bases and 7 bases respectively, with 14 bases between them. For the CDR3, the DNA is TGCAGCGTTGTTTACGGGACCTCGGAGCAGTACTTC. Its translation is CSVVYGTSEQYF.

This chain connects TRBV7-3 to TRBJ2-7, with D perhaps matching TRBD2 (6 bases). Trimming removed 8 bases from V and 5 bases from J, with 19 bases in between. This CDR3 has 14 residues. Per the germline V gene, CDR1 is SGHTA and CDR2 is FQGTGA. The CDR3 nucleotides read TGTGCCAGCGCCTTAGGAGGGAGTGAAGACGAGCAGTACTTC. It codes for CASALGGSEDEQYF.

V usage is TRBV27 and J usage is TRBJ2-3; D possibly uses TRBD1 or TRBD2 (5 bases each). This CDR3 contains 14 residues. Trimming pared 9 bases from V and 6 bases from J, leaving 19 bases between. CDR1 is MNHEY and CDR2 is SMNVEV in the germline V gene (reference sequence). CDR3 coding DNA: TGTGCCAGTTCGGGACCCAGACTGTTTGATACGCAGTATTTT. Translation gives CASSGPRLFDTQYF.

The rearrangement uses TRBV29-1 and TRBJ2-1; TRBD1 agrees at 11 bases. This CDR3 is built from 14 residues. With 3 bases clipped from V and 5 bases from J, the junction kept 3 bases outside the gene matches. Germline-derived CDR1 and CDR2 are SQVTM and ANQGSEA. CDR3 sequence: CSVEGQGVDNEQFF. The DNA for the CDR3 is TGCAGCGTTGAGGGACAGGGGGTCGACAATGAGCAGTTCTTC.

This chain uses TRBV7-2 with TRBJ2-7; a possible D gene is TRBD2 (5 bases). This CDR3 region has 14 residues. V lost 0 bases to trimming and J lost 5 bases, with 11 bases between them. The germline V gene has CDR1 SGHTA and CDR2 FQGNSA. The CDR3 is CASSLAGSWDEQYF. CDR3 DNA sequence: TGTGCCAGCAGCTTAGCGGGGAGTTGGGACGAGCAGTACTTC.

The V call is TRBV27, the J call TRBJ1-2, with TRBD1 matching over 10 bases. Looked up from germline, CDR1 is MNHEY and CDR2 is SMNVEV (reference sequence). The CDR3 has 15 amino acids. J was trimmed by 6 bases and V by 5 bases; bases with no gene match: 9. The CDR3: CASSRGTGVFNGYTF. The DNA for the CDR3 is TGTGCCAGCAGTCGTGGGACAGGGGTGTTTAATGGCTACACCTTC.

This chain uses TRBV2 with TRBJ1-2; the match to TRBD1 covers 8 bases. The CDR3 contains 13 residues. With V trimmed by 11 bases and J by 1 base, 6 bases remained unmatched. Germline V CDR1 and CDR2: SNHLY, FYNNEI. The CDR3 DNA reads TGTGCCGGGCTGACAGGGGATAACTATGGCTACACCTTC. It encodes CAGLTGDNYGYTF.

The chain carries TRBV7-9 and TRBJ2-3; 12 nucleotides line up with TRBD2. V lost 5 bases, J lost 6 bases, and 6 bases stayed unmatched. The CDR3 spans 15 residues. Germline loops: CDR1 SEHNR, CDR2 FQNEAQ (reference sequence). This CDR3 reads CASSRTSGAHDTQYF. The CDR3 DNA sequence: TGTGCCAGCAGCCGGACTAGCGGGGCCCACGATACGCAGTATTTT. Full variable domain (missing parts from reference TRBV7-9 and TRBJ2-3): DTGVSQNPRHKITKRGQNVTFRCDPISEHNRLYWYRQTLGQGPEFLTYFQNEAQLEKSRLLSDRFSAERPKGSFSTLEIQRTEQGDSAMYLCASSRTSGAHDTQYFGPGTRLTVL.

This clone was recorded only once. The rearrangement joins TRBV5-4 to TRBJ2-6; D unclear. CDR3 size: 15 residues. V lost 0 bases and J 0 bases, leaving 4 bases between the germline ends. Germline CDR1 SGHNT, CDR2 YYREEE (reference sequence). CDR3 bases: TGTGCCAGCAGCTTGGAGGACTCTGGGGCCAACGTCCTGACTTTC. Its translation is CASSLEDSGANVLTF.

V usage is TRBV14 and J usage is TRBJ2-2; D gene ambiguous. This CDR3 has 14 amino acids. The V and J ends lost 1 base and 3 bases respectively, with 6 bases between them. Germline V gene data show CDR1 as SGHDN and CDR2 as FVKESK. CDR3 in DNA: TGTGCCAGCAGCCAAGTCGCTTACACCGGGGAGCTGTTTTTT. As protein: CASSQVAYTGELFF.

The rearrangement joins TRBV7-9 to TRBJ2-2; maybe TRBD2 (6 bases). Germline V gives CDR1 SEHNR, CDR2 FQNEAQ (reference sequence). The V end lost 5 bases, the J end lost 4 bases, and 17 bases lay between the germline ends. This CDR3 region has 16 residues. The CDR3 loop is CASSPTSSGGTGELFF. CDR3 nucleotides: TGTGCCAGCAGCCCTACGAGTAGCGGCGGCACCGGGGAGCTGTTTTTT.

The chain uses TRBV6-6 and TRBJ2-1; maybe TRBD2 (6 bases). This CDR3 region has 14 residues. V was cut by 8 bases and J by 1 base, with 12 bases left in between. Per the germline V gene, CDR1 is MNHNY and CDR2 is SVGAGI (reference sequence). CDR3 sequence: CASWGGESYNEQFF. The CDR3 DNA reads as TGTGCCAGCTGGGGCGGGGAGTCCTACAATGAGCAGTTCTTC.